The present T cell receptor (beta chain) was sequenced within a study of blood T cell repertoires in COVID-19. Background on the study: Specimens from acute and convalescent COVID-19 originated in the United States, Italy and Spain. T cells, B-cell-depleted T cells, or PBMCs provided the cDNA or gDNA that served as material.

Germline V gene sequence: CDR1 SNHLY, CDR2 FYNNEI. The CDR3 is 15 residues long. The V segment lost 7 bases and the J segment 0 bases; nucleotides outside the gene matches: 7. As originally analysed: Reference gene primer amplification yielded estimated nucleated cell counts. TCRdb keeps only in-frame clones here, not all; method: immunoSEQ multiplex PCR. V and J calls and clone size are copied from that table; D and trimming were computed from the DNA. The sample consists of about 190,000 clones, about 81% of them appearing once. The chain couples TRBV2 to TRBJ2-3, with 7 nucleotides matching TRBD2. Sequenced sample: peripheral blood. The receptor's source is a woman at least 80 years old with COVID-19, enrolled during active disease. CDR3 bases: TGTGCCAGCATTAGGGGCGGGAGAAGCACAGATACGCAGTATTTT. Translating gives CASIRGGRSTDTQYF.